This section outlines one T cell receptor beta chain sequence together with its context. This record belongs to a study of identical twins. Germline assignment: CDR1 SGHTA and CDR2 FQGNSA. CDR3 length equals 15 residues. Trimming removed 7 bases from V and 6 bases from J; junction bases left unmatched: 6. TCRdb redid the calling of the 5' RACE reads with MiXCR, one entry per CDR3 protein. The sample includes about 470,000 distinct CDR3 sequences, less than 25% of them seen just once. These data also formed part of another study, on T cells expressing NK-cell markers. That paper notes: Where four donors were concerned, these clonotypes also led the CD3+CD56-NKG2C+ fraction.

The rearrangement uses TRBV7-2 and TRBJ2-1, with 13 bases aligning to TRBD2. The sequence was collected from a woman aged 18-29 years in good health. Specimen: CD4+ T cells sorted from blood. CDR3 in DNA: TGTGCCAGCATCCTCGGGACTAGCGGGGTCAATGAGCAGTTCTTC. Its translation: CASILGTSGVNEQFF.